The clone carrying this T cell receptor beta chain was seen repeatedly, ten times or more. What was amplified from RNA transcripts were TCR beta CDR3 regions. First-round RT-PCR targeting the TCR CDR3 was performed with the HTBI primer set. TCRdb analysed the multiplex PCR reads with MiXCR anew, one entry per CDR3 protein. Of a few hundred thousand distinct CDR3 sequences in the sample, 12% to 15% were seen once. This specimen comes from a study of T cells in Graves' hyperthyroidism and ophthalmopathy. Germline V gives CDR1 DFQATT, CDR2 SNEGSKA (reference sequence). Trimming removed 3 bases from V and 7 bases from J; junction bases left unmatched: 6. This CDR3 spans 14 amino acids. Over 18 months, lack of ophthalmopathy progression marked Graves' hyperthyroidism as stable. Exclusion criteria comprised uncontrolled infection, other autoimmune disease, pregnancy or lactation.

This clonotype was obtained from a woman under 30 with Graves' hyperthyroidism. Sequencing was carried out using blood. The chain recombines TRBV20-1 with TRBJ2-1, with 10 bases lining up with TRBD2. The CDR3 sequence is CSASSTSGINEQFF. DNA of the CDR3: TGCAGTGCTAGTAGCACTAGCGGGATAAATGAGCAGTTCTTC.